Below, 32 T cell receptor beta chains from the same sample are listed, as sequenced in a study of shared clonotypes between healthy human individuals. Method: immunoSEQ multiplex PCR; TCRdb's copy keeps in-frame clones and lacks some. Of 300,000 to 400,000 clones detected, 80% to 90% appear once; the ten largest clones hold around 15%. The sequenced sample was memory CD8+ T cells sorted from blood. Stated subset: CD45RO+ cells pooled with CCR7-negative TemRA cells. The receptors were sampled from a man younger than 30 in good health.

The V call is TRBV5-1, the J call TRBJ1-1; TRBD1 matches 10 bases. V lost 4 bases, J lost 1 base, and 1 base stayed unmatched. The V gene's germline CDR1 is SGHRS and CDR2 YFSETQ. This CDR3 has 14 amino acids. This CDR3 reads CASSGDRGNTEAFF. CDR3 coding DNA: TGCGCCAGCAGCGGGGACAGGGGGAACACTGAAGCTTTCTTT.

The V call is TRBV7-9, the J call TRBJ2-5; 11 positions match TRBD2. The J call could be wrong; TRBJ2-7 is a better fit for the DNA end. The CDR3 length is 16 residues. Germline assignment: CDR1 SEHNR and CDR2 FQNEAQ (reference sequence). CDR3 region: CASSRTSGPSPYEQYF. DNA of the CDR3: TGTGCCAGCAGCCGGACTAGCGGGCCATCGCCCTACGAGCAGTACTTC.

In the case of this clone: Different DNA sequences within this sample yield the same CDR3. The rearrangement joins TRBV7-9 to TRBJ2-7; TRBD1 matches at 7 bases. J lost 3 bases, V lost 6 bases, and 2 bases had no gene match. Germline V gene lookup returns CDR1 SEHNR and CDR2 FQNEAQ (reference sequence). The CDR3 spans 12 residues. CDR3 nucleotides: TGTGCCAGCAGTCCAGGGGGCTACGAGCAGTACTTC. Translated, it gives CASSPGGYEQYF.

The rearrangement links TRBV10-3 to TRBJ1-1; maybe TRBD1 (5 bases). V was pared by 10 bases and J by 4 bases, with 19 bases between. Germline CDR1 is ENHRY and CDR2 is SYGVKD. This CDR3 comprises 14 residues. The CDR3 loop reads CATVSGQDFTEAFF. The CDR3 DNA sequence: TGTGCCACAGTCTCCGGACAAGATTTCACTGAAGCTTTCTTT.

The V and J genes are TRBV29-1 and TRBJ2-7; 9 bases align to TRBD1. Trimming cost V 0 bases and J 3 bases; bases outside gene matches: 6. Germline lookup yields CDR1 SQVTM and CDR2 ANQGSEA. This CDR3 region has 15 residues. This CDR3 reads CSVEEMTGGRYEQYF. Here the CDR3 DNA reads TGCAGCGTTGAAGAAATGACAGGGGGACGCTACGAGCAGTACTTC.

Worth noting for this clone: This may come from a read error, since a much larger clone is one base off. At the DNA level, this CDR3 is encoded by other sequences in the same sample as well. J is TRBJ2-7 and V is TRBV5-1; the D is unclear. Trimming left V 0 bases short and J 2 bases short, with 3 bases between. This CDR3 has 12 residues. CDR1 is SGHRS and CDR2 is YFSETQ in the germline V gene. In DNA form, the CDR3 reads TGCGCCAGCAGCTTGGTGCCCTACGAGCAGTACTTC. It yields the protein CASSLVPYEQYF.

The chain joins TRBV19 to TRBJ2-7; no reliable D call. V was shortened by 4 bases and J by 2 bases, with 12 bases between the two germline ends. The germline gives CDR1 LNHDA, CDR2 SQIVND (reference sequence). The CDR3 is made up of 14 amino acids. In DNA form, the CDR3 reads TGTGCCAGTAGTAGTTACAGCCCAGCCTACGAGCAGTACTTC. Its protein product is CASSSYSPAYEQYF.

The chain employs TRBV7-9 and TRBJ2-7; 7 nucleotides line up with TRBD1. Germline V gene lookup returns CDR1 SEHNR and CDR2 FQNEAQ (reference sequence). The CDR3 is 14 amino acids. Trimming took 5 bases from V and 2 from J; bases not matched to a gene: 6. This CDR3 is CASSALQGPYEQYF. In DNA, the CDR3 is TGTGCCAGCAGCGCCTTACAGGGGCCCTACGAGCAGTACTTC.

In DNA, the CDR3 is TGTGCCAGCAGTTATTCCGGGACAGGGGCGGCCGGGGAGCTGTTTTTT. The encoded protein is CASSYSGTGAAGELFF. This chain joins TRBV6-5 and TRBJ2-2, with 10 bases fitting TRBD1. Germline CDR1 is MNHEY and CDR2 is SVGAGI. The CDR3 has 16 residues. J was trimmed by 6 bases and V by 3 bases; bases with no gene match: 7.

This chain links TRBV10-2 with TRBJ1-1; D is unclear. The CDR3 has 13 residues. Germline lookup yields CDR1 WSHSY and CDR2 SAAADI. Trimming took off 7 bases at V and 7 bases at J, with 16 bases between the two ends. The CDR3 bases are TGCGCCAGCAAAGCGCCAGAGGAGGGTGAAGCTTTCTTT. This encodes CASKAPEEGEAFF.

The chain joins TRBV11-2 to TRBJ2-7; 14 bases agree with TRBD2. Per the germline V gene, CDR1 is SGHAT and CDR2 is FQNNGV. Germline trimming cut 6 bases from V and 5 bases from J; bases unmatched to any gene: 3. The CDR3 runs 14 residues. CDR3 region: CASSQTSGGDEQYF. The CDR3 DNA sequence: TGTGCCAGCAGTCAGACTAGCGGGGGGGACGAGCAGTACTTC.

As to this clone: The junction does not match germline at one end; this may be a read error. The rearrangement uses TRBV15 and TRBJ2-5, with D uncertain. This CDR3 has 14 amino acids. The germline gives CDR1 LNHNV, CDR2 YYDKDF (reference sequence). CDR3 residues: CATSIGSSQETQYF. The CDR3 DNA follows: TGTGCCACTAGCATCGGTAGCTCACAAGAGACCCAGTACTTC.

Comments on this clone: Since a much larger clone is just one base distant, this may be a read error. The CDR3 here is CASSPGLAGETQYF. The CDR3 region has the DNA TGTGCCAGCAGCCCGGGACTAGCGGGAGAGACCCAGTACTTC. The chain links TRBV27 to TRBJ2-5; TRBD2 aligns across 12 bases. The CDR3 length is 14 residues. The germline V gene encodes CDR1 MNHEY and CDR2 SMNVEV (reference sequence). V lost 6 bases and J lost 4; bases outside the gene matches: 3.

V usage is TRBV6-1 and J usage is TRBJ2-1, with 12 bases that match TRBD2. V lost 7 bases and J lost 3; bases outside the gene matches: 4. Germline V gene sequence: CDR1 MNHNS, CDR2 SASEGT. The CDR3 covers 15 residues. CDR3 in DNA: TGTGCCAGCACCTTGACTAGCGGGGGCTACAATGAGCAGTTCTTC. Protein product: CASTLTSGGYNEQFF.

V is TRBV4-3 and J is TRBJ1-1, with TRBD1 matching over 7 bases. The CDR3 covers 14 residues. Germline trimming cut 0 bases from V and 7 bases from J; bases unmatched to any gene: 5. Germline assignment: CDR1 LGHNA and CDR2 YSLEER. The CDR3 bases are TGCGCCAGCAGCCAAGATCGGGGACAGTTTGAAGCTTTCTTT. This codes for CASSQDRGQFEAFF.

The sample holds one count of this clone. CDR3 nucleotide sequence: TGTGCCAGCAGTGACCGGTTATACTACGAGCAGTACTTC. It specifies CASSDRLYYEQYF. The V and J genes are TRBV6-1 and TRBJ2-7; no firm D call. In germline, CDR1 is MNHNS, CDR2 SASEGT. The CDR3 sequence is 13 residues long. Trimming left V 3 bases short and J 3 bases short, with 9 bases between.

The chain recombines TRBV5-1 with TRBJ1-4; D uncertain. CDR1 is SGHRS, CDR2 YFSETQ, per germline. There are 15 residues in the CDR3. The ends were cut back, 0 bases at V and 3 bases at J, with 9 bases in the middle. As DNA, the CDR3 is TGCGCCAGCAGCTTGGGGGCCAGCCCTAATGAAAAACTGTTTTTT. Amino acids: CASSLGASPNEKLFF.

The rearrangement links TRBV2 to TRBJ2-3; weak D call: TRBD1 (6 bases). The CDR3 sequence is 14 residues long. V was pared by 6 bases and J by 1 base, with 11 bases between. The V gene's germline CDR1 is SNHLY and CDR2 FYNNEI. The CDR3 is CASSTGIGTDTQYF. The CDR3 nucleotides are TGTGCCAGCAGCACAGGGATCGGCACAGATACGCAGTATTTT.

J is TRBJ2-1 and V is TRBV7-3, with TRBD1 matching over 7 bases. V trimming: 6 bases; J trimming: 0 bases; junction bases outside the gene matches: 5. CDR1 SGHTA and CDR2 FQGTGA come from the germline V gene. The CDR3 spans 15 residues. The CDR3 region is CASSAGGSSYNEQFF. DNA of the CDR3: TGTGCCAGCAGTGCAGGGGGAAGCTCCTACAATGAGCAGTTCTTC.

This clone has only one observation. The CDR3 loop is CASGQTGSRSYEQYF. The CDR3, as DNA: TGTGCTAGTGGCCAAACAGGGTCGCGCTCCTACGAGCAGTACTTC. V is TRBV12-5 and J is TRBJ2-7; D is perhaps TRBD1 (6 bases). The CDR3 spans 15 residues. V lost 6 bases, J lost 0 bases, and 15 bases lay in between. In germline, CDR1 is LGHNT, CDR2 FRNRAP.

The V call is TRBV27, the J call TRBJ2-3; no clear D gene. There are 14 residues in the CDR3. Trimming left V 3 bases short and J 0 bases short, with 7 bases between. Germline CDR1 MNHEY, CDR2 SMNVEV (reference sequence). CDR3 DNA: TGTGCCAGCAGTTTTGCGGCTAGCACAGATACGCAGTATTTT. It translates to CASSFAASTDTQYF.

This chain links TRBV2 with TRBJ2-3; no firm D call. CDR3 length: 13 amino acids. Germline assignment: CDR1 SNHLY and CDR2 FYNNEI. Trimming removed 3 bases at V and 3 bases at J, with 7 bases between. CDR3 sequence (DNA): TGTGCCAGCAGTGAGGCCAGAACAGATACGCAGTATTTT. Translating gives CASSEARTDTQYF.

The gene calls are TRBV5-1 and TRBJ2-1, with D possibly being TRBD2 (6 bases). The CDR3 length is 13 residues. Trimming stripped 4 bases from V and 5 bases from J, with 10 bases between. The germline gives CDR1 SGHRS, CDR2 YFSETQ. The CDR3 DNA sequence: TGCGCCAGCAGCCCGGGGGATAACAATGAGCAGTTCTTC. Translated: CASSPGDNNEQFF. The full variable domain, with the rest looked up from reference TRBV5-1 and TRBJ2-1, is KAGVTQTPRYLIKTRGQQVTLSCSPISGHRSVSWYQQTPGQGLQFLFEYFSETQRNKGNFPGRFSGRQFSNSRSEMNVSTLELGDSALYLCASSPGDNNEQFFGPGTRLTVL.

CDR3 nucleotide sequence: TGTGCCAGCAGTTCTCTCGGGACGAAAGGGAATAACTATGGCTACACCTTC. This translates into CASSSLGTKGNNYGYTF. The chain carries TRBV27 and TRBJ1-2; weak D call: TRBD1 (5 bases). The CDR3 sequence is 17 residues long. With 4 bases removed from V and 1 base from J, the gap between germline ends came to 19 bases. Germline assignment: CDR1 MNHEY and CDR2 SMNVEV (reference sequence).

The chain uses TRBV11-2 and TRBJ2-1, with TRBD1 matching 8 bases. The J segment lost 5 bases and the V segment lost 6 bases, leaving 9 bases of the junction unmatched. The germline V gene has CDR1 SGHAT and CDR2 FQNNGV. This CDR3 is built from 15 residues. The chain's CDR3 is CASRSPGQANNEQFF. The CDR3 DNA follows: TGTGCCAGCAGATCTCCGGGACAGGCAAACAATGAGCAGTTCTTC.

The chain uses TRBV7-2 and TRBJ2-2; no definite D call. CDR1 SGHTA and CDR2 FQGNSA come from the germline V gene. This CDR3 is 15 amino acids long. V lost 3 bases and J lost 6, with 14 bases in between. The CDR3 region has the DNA TGTGCCAGCAGCTTCCTTTACTATCTCGCCGGGGAGCTGTTTTTT. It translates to CASSFLYYLAGELFF.

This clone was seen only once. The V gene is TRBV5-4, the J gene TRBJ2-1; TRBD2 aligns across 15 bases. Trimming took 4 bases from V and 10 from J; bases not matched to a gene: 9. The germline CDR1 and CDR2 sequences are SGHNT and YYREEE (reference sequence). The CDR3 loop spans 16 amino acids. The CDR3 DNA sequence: TGTGCCAGCAGCCTCCGGACTAGCGGGAGGGTGAGGGAGCAGTTCTTC. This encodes CASSLRTSGRVREQFF.

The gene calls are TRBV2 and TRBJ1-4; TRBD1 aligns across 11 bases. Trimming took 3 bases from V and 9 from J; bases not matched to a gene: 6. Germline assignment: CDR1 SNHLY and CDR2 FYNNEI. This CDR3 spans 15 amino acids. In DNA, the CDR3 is TGTGCCAGCAGTGACGGACAGGGGGCGCTTAAAAAACTGTTTTTT. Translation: CASSDGQGALKKLFF.

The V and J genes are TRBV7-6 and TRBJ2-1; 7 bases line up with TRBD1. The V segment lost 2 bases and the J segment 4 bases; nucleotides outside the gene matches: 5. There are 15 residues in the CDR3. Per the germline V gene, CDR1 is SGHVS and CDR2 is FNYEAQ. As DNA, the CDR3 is TGTGCCAGCAGCTTAACACAGGGGATGTACAATGAGCAGTTCTTC. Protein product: CASSLTQGMYNEQFF.

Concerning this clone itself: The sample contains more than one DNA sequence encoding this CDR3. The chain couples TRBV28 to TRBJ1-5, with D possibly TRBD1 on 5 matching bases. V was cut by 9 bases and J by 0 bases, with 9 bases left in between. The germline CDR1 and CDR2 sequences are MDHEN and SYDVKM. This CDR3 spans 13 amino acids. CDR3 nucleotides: TGTGCCAGTACGACAGATAGCAATCAGCCCCAGCATTTT. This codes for CASTTDSNQPQHF.

CDR3: CASSFPRVVAGAYEQYF. The CDR3 DNA sequence: TGTGCCAGCAGCTTTCCCCGTGTTGTAGCGGGAGCCTACGAGCAGTACTTC. The J gene is TRBJ2-7, the V gene TRBV7-8; 9 bases align to TRBD2. J gave up 2 bases and V 3 bases, and 11 bases lay outside the gene matches. Germline values: CDR1 SGHVS, CDR2 FQNEAQ. The CDR3 sequence is 17 residues long.

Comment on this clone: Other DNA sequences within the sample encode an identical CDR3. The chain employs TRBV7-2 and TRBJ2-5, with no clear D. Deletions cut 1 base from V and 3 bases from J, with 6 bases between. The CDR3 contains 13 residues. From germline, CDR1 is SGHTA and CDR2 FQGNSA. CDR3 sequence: CASSLDGEETQYF. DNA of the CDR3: TGTGCCAGCAGCTTAGATGGGGAAGAGACCCAGTACTTC.